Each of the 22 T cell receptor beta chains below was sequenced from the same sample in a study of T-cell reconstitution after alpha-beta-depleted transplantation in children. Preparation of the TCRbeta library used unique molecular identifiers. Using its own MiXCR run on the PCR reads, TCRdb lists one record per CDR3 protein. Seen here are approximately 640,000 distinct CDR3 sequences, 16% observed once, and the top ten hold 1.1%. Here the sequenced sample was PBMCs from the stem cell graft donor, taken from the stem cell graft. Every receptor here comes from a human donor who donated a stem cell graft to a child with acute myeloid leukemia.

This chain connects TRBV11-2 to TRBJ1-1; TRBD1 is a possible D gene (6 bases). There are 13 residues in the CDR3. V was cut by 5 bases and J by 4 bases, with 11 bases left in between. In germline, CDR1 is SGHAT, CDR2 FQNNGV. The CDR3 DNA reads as TGTGCCAGCAGCCCTCAGGGGTTCACTGAAGCTTTCTTT. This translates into CASSPQGFTEAFF.

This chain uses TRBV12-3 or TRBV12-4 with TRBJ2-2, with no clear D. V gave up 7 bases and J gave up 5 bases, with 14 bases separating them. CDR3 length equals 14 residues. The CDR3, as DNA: TGTGCCAGCATCCAAGGGCCGCAAACCGGGGAGCTGTTTTTT. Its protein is CASIQGPQTGELFF.

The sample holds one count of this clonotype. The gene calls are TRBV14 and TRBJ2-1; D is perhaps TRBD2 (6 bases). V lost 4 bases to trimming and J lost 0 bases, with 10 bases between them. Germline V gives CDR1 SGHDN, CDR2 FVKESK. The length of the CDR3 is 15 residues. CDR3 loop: CASSRVGGSYNEQFF. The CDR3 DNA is TGTGCCAGCAGCCGGGTCGGGGGCTCCTACAATGAGCAGTTCTTC.

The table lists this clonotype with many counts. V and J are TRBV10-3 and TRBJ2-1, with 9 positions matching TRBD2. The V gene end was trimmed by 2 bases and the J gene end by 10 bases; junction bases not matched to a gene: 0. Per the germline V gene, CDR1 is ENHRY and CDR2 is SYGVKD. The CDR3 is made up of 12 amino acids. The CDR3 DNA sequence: TGTGCCATCAGTGAGACTAGCGGGGAGCAGTTCTTC. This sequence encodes CAISETSGEQFF.

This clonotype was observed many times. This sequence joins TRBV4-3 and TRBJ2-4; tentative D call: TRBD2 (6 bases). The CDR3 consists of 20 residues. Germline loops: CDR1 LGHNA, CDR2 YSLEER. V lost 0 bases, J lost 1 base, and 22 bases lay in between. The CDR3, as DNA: TGCGCCAGCAGCCAAGATCCACGCGGGACTCCCAGGGTGGCCAAAAACATTCAGTACTTC. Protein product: CASSQDPRGTPRVAKNIQYF.

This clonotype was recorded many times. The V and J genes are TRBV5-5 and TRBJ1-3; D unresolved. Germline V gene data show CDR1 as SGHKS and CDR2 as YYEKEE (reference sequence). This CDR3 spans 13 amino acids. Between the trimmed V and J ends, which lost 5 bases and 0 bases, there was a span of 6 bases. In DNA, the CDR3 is TGTGCCAGCAGTTGGAGCTCTGGAAACACCATATATTTT. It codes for CASSWSSGNTIYF.

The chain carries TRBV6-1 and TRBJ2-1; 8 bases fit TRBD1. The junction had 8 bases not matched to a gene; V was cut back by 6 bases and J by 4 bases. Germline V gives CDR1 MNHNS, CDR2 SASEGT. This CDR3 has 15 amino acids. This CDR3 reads CASSLDREAYNEQFF. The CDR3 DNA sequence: TGTGCCAGCAGCCTGGACAGGGAGGCATACAATGAGCAGTTCTTC.

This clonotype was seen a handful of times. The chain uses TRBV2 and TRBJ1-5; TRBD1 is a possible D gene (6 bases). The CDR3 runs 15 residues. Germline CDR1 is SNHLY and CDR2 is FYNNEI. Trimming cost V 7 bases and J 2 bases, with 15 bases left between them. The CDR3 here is CASTLEGGGNQPQHF. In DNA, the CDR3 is TGTGCCAGCACCCTCGAGGGGGGAGGCAATCAGCCCCAGCATTTT.

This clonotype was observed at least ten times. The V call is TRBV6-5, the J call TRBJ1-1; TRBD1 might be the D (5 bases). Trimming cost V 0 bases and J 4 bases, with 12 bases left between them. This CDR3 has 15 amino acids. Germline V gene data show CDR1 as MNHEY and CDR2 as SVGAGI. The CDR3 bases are TGTGCCAGCAGTTACTCGAACTGGGACCCCACTGAAGCTTTCTTT. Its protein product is CASSYSNWDPTEAFF.

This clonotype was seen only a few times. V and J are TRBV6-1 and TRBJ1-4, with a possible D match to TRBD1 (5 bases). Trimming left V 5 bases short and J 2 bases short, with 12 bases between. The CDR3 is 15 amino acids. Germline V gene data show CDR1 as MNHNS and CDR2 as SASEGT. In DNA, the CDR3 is TGTGCCAGCAGTCCGCAGAGGGACACTAATGAAAAACTGTTTTTT. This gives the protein CASSPQRDTNEKLFF.

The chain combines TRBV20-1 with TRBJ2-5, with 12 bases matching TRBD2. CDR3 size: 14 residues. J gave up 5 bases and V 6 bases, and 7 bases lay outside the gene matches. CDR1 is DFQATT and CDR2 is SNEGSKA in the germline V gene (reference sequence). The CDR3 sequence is CSASSGGAGETQYF. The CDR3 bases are TGCAGTGCCTCTAGCGGGGGGGCGGGGGAGACCCAGTACTTC.

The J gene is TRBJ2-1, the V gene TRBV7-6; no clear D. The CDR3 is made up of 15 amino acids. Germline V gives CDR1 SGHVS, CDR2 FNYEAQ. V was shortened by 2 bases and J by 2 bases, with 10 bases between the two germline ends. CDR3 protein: CASSLRATTYNEQFF. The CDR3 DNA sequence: TGTGCCAGCAGCTTACGAGCAACTACCTACAATGAGCAGTTCTTC.

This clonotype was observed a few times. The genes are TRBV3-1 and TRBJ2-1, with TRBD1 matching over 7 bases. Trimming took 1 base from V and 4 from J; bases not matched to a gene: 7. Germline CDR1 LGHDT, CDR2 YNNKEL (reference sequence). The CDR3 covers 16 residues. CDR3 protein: CASSQGEIRGYNEQFF. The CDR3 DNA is TGTGCCAGCAGCCAAGGGGAGATCAGGGGGTACAATGAGCAGTTCTTC.

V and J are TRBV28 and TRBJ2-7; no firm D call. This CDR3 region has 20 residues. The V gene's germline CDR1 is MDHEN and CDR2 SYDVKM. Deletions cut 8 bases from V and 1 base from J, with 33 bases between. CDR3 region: CASRGLTVPTSSTRSYEQYV. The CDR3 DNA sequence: TGTGCCAGCCGCGGTCTCACCGTTCCTACGAGCAGTACTCGTTCCTACGAGCAGTACGTC.

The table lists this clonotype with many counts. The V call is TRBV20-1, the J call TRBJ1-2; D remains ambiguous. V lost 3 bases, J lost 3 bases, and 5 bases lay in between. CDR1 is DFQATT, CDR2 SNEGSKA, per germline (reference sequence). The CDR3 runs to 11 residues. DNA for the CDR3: TGCAGTGCTAGGGGCGACTATGGCTACACCTTC. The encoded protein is CSARGDYGYTF.

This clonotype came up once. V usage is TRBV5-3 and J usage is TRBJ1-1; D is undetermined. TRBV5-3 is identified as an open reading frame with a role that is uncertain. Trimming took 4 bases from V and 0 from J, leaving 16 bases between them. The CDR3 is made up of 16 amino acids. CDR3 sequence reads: CARSPNGPTMNTEAFF. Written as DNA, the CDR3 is TGTGCCAGAAGCCCTAACGGGCCAACTATGAACACTGAAGCTTTCTTT.

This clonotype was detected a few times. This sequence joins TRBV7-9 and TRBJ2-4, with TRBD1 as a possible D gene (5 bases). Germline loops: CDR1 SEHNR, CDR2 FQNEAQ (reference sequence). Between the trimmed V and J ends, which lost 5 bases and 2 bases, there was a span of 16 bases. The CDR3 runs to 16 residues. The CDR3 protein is CASSPDGRAPKNIQYF. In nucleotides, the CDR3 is TGTGCCAGCAGCCCAGACGGCAGGGCGCCCAAAAACATTCAGTACTTC.

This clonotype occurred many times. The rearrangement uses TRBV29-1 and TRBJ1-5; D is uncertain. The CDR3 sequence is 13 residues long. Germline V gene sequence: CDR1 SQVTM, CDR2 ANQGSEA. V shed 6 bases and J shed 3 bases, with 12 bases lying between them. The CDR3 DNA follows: TGCAGCGTATCTCAGGAATTCAATCAGCCCCAGCATTTT. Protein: CSVSQEFNQPQHF.

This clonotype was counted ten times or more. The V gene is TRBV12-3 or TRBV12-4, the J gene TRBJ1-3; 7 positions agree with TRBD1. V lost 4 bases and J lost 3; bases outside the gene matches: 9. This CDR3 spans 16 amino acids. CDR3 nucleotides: TGTGCCAGCAGTTCCCGACAGGGTGCGAGTGGAAACACCATATATTTT. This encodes CASSSRQGASGNTIYF.

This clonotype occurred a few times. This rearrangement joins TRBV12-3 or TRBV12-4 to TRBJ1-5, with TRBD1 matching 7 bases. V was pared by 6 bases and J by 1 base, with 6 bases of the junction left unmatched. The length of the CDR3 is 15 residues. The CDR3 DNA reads TGTGCCAGCAGCACCTCGGGACAGAGCAATCAGCCCCAGCATTTT. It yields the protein CASSTSGQSNQPQHF.

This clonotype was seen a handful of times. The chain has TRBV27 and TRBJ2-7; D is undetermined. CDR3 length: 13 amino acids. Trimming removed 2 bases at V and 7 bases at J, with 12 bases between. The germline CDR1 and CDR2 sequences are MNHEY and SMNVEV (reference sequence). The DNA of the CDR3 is TGTGCCAGCAGTTTACTAGGGTCCGGGGAGCAGTACTTC. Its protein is CASSLLGSGEQYF.

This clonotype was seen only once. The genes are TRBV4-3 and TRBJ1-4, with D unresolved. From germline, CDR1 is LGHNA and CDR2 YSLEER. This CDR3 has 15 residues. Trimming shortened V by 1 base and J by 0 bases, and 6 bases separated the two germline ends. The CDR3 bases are TGCGCCAGCAGCCAAGGTTTAACAACTAATGAAAAACTGTTTTTT. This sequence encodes CASSQGLTTNEKLFF.